This T cell receptor (beta chain) was recovered during a study of T cell responses to AZD1222 COVID-19 vaccine. Libraries were prepared by immunoSEQ multiplex PCR; TCRdb keeps only in-frame clonotypes and omits some of them. The sample yields 150,000 to 250,000 clones, over 85% seen once. Trimming stripped 0 bases from V and 7 bases from J, with 9 bases between. Germline values: CDR1 LGHNA, CDR2 YSLEER. The CDR3 has 14 residues. Study-level results: Just five or six AZD1222 recipients tested seropositive at baseline.

Turning to this clone: Its cognate antigen is unknown.

This rearrangement joins TRBV4-3 to TRBJ1-4; tentative D call: TRBD1 (6 bases). This receptor was obtained from an adult who received the AZD1222 COVID-19 vaccine. The sequences come from peripheral blood, collected 28 days after the second AZD1222 dose. The CDR3 sequence is CASSQEGAGEKLFF. In nucleotides, the CDR3 is TGCGCCAGCAGCCAAGAGGGGGCAGGTGAAAAACTGTTTTTT.